The T cell receptor (beta chain) under discussion was sequenced for a study of blood T cell repertoires in COVID-19. Trimming pared 2 bases from V and 2 bases from J, leaving 11 bases between. The CDR3 covers 14 residues. Germline CDR1 GTSNPN, CDR2 SVGIG (reference sequence). The cohort comprised adults aged 18 to 89 years residing in 24 US areas. Original analysis: Amplified reference gene primers provided the basis for estimating nucleated cell counts. TCRdb's table, derived via immunoSEQ multiplex PCR, lists solely in-frame clones and lacks some. That table supplies the V and J calls and clone size; D and trimming were determined from the DNA. The data contain around 260,000 clones, 80% to 90% of them singletons.

The specimen sequenced was PBMCs or T cells enriched from blood (not recorded which). The rearrangement uses TRBV30 and TRBJ2-3; no definite D call. The TCR originated in a woman in her twenties or thirties who had recovered from COVID-19. In nucleotides, the CDR3 is TGTGCCTGGAGTTCTAGGATCCCCACAGATACGCAGTATTTT. It encodes CAWSSRIPTDTQYF.